The clone carrying this TCR beta chain showed up many times. Barcoded TCR alpha and TCR beta cDNA libraries with UMIs came from 5'RACE using constant-segment primers. In TCRdb, the 5' RACE reads were re-called with MiXCR into one record per CDR3 protein. The data show a few hundred thousand distinct CDR3 sequences, with about a sixth seen just once and 23% held by the top ten. The CDR3 runs 13 residues. The data belong to a study of T-cell memory formation after mild COVID-19. Sequencing used PBMCs or a T cell subset sorted from them (not recorded which). This chain uses TRBV21-1 with TRBJ1-2; the D segment call TRBD1 is taken from the table without a DNA check. TRBV21-1 is designated a pseudogene. This receptor was taken from a man in his late teens or twenties who had mild COVID-19 (a few samples of this study predate the infection). Cell type and time point are not known. The CDR3 reads CASPPGGTGGYTF. CDR3 coding DNA: TGTGCCAGCCCGCCCGGCGGGACGGGTGGCTACACCTTC.